The present T cell receptor beta chain was sequenced within a study of T cell responses to AZD1222 COVID-19 vaccine. General study results and limits: Clonal diversity may have been underestimated, and the donors were mostly white British, with more females than males. Spike-specific TCR breadth rose after two AZD1222 doses, and depth rose as well. Nearly half of spike-specific TCRs reportedly go after variant regions that carry no mutations. It was only 6 or 7 AZD1222 recipients who were seropositive at baseline.

Trimming took 10 bases from V and 6 from J; bases not matched to a gene: 15. CDR3 length: 15 residues. Germline CDR1 and CDR2: ENHRY and SYGVKD. Some clones are missing from TCRdb's copy, which holds only in-frame ones; the method was immunoSEQ multiplex PCR. The sample has around 160,000 clones; more than 75% are singletons. This clone was seen ten or more times. The target antigen is unknown. Sequencing used peripheral blood, obtained on day 0 of MenACWY control vaccination. The rearrangement links TRBV10-3 to TRBJ2-7; 10 bases line up with TRBD1. The clonotype originates from an adult in good health. This CDR3 reads CATNRQGAVLTEQYV. The CDR3, as DNA: TGTGCCACGAACAGACAGGGGGCTGTACTAACCGAGCAGTACGTC.